This passage covers 2 T cell receptor beta chains from one sample sequenced in a study of response to subunit inactivated influenza vaccine. Each CDR3 protein is one row after TCRdb ran MiXCR on the RT-PCR reads. Of 650,000 to 800,000 distinct CDR3 sequences in the sample, 14% were seen once. The material was PBMCs from blood, obtained around 14 days before vaccination. The receptor source for this set is a man aged 45 to 65 who received an inactivated influenza vaccine.

This clonotype has only a few counts. The rearrangement links TRBV3-1 to TRBJ1-6; 7 nucleotides line up with TRBD1. This CDR3 is 15 amino acids long. The germline CDR1 and CDR2 sequences are LGHDT and YNNKEL (reference sequence). V trimming: 5 bases; J trimming: 5 bases; junction bases outside the gene matches: 6. This CDR3 is CASSYRGQDNSPLHF. The CDR3 DNA reads as TGTGCCAGCAGCTACCGCGGACAGGATAATTCACCCCTCCACTTT.

This clonotype was counted a few times. V usage is TRBV27 and J usage is TRBJ2-2; 10 bases map to TRBD1. The CDR3 is 14 residues long. Germline V gene sequence: CDR1 MNHEY, CDR2 SMNVEV (reference sequence). Trimming at V came to 3 bases and at J to 7 bases, leaving 2 bases not matched to a gene. CDR3 bases: TGTGCCAGCAGTTTGGGGACAGGGGACGGGGAGCTGTTTTTT. Translation: CASSLGTGDGELFF.